Listed below are T cell receptor beta chains from one sample, sequenced in a study of control samples from healthy donors and cancer patients. The repertoire was sequenced with immunoSEQ multiplex PCR; TCRdb's copy has only in-frame clones and lacks some. The sample contains about 130,000 clones, 75% to 95% of which appear only once. Sequenced sample: blood. These receptors were collected from a man between 18 and 29 years old in good health. The conserved cysteine and the conserved F or W are not part of the CDR3 here. The size entry is marked missing in some rows and otherwise reads once, few, many or a size class.

v_call: TRBV28
j_call: TRBJ1-6
clone_size: -
cdr3_aa: ASSIQGDNSPLH

v_call: TRBV29-1
j_call: TRBJ2-7
clone_size: -
cdr3_aa: SVEDRGPEQY

v_call: TRBV13
j_call: TRBJ2-3
clone_size: -
cdr3_aa: ASSSDSRPGNTQY

v_call: TRBV7-8
j_call: TRBJ1-1
clone_size: -
cdr3_aa: ASREDRLNTEAF

v_call: TRBV5-6
j_call: TRBJ2-2
clone_size: -
cdr3_aa: ASSFKAGGSTGELF

v_call: TRBV24-1
j_call: TRBJ2-5
clone_size: once
cdr3_aa: ATSDRTQYQETQY

v_call: TRBV30
j_call: TRBJ1-2
clone_size: few
cdr3_aa: AWSVMGGYT

v_call: TRBV4-3
j_call: TRBJ1-5
clone_size: -
cdr3_aa: ASSQDQDEDQPQH

v_call: TRBV7-9
j_call: TRBJ2-3
clone_size: -
cdr3_aa: ASSAGSTDTQY

v_call: TRBV28
j_call: TRBJ2-1
clone_size: -
cdr3_aa: ASSPRGAASYNEQF

v_call: TRBV11-2
j_call: TRBJ2-1
clone_size: -
cdr3_aa: ASSLEGRTSSYNEQF

v_call: TRBV28
j_call: TRBJ2-5
clone_size: -
cdr3_aa: ASSLGGQGETQY

v_call: TRBV6-5
j_call: TRBJ2-2
clone_size: -
cdr3_aa: ASSLTSGEYTGELF

v_call: TRBV6-4
j_call: TRBJ2-1
clone_size: -
cdr3_aa: ASSPLAGDSSEQF

v_call: TRBV3-1/TRBV3-2
j_call: TRBJ2-7
clone_size: -
cdr3_aa: ASSQGTGGDEQY

v_call: TRBV12-3/TRBV12-4
j_call: TRBJ2-4
clone_size: -
cdr3_aa: ASSLEGLNIQY

v_call: TRBV6-5
j_call: TRBJ2-1
clone_size: -
cdr3_aa: ASSYSMPGEQF

v_call: TRBV2
j_call: TRBJ1-5
clone_size: -
cdr3_aa: ASSDSQVSNQPQH

v_call: TRBV29-1
j_call: TRBJ1-1
clone_size: -
cdr3_aa: SVVGHRGFDTEAF

v_call: TRBV10-1
j_call: TRBJ2-3
clone_size: -
cdr3_aa: ASSKGSDTDTQY

v_call: TRBV7-2
j_call: TRBJ2-7
clone_size: -
cdr3_aa: ASSHRTGVYEQY

v_call: TRBV6-6
j_call: TRBJ1-1
clone_size: -
cdr3_aa: ASSSSRGGTEAF

v_call: TRBV30
j_call: TRBJ1-3
clone_size: -
cdr3_aa: AWSPGTVTGNTIY

v_call: TRBV9
j_call: TRBJ1-3
clone_size: once
cdr3_aa: ASSVGDILSGNTIY

v_call: TRBV19
j_call: TRBJ1-2
clone_size: -
cdr3_aa: ASSFLGAESMAYGYT

v_call: TRBV18
j_call: TRBJ2-3
clone_size: -
cdr3_aa: ASSLTRGPSTDTQY

v_call: TRBV7-8
j_call: TRBJ1-2
clone_size: -
cdr3_aa: ASSLAAGGYT

v_call: TRBV14
j_call: TRBJ2-1
clone_size: -
cdr3_aa: ASSQEWLGGNNEQF

v_call: TRBV28
j_call: TRBJ1-4
clone_size: -
cdr3_aa: ASNYASKLF

v_call: TRBV11-2
j_call: TRBJ1-6
clone_size: once
cdr3_aa: ASSFRQGYNSPLH

v_call: TRBV6-5
j_call: TRBJ2-7
clone_size: -
cdr3_aa: ASSYSSGGAYEQY

v_call: TRBV5-8
j_call: TRBJ1-1
clone_size: -
cdr3_aa: ASSLAGQGRNTEAF

v_call: TRBV11-1
j_call: TRBJ2-3
clone_size: few
cdr3_aa: ASNLGGTDTQY

v_call: TRBV7-9
j_call: TRBJ2-5
clone_size: -
cdr3_aa: ASSPGQGGETQY

v_call: TRBV5-6
j_call: TRBJ1-2
clone_size: -
cdr3_aa: ASSLADDRDGYT

v_call: TRBV9
j_call: TRBJ1-4
clone_size: -
cdr3_aa: ASGRDANEKLF

v_call: TRBV6-5
j_call: TRBJ1-5
clone_size: -
cdr3_aa: ASSQSAGGNQPQH

v_call: TRBV6-5
j_call: TRBJ1-1
clone_size: -
cdr3_aa: ASSLSLNTEAF

v_call: TRBV25-1
j_call: TRBJ1-2
clone_size: once
cdr3_aa: ASSSGGHWDYT

v_call: TRBV5-5
j_call: TRBJ1-4
clone_size: few
cdr3_aa: ASSLYGVPNEKLF

v_call: TRBV5-4
j_call: TRBJ1-2
clone_size: -
cdr3_aa: ASSLHQMGQGGNGYT

v_call: TRBV9
j_call: TRBJ2-1
clone_size: -
cdr3_aa: ASSVDGSVFNEQF

v_call: TRBV11-2
j_call: TRBJ1-3
clone_size: -
cdr3_aa: ASSPSTGYPGNTIY

v_call: TRBV24-1
j_call: TRBJ2-1
clone_size: -
cdr3_aa: ATSNYNEQF

v_call: TRBV6-5
j_call: TRBJ2-3
clone_size: -
cdr3_aa: ATRETDTQY

v_call: TRBV4-1
j_call: TRBJ2-1
clone_size: -
cdr3_aa: ASSSYNEQF

v_call: TRBV2
j_call: TRBJ1-2
clone_size: -
cdr3_aa: ASSEAGTGYYGYT

v_call: TRBV5-1
j_call: TRBJ1-6
clone_size: -
cdr3_aa: ASSPDQSVNSPLH

v_call: TRBV6-6
j_call: TRBJ2-7
clone_size: -
cdr3_aa: ASSEGGLGYEQY

v_call: TRBV13
j_call: TRBJ2-7
clone_size: -
cdr3_aa: ASGLESHEQY

v_call: TRBV19
j_call: TRBJ1-5
clone_size: few
cdr3_aa: ASSMGGGYSNQPQH

v_call: TRBV11-3
j_call: TRBJ2-3
clone_size: few
cdr3_aa: ASSLGLAGPDTQY

v_call: TRBV6-2/TRBV6-3
j_call: TRBJ1-5
clone_size: -
cdr3_aa: ASSLESSNQPQH